This T cell receptor (beta chain) emerged from a study of beta chain features in type 1 diabetes. Overall study findings and caveats: Across all four CD4+ subsets, people with type 1 diabetes showed modestly shorter TCRB CDR3s. A pattern of fewer insertions and more deletions at VDJ junctions was seen in type 1 diabetes patients.

The V gene's germline CDR1 is SNHLY and CDR2 FYNNEI. V was trimmed by 4 bases and J by 4 bases, leaving 14 bases between them. CDR3 size: 15 residues. What was sequenced were expressed TCRB transcripts, since all of the isolated RNA had been reverse transcribed. Libraries were prepared by immunoSEQ multiplex PCR; TCRdb keeps only in-frame clonotypes and omits some of them. The sample holds approximately 120,000 clones, roughly a sixth seen once. Points on this clone: Its specificity is not known. This specimen includes other DNA sequences encoding the same CDR3.

This sequence originates from a man aged 18 to 29 with type 1 diabetes. V gene TRBV2 combines with J gene TRBJ2-1; tentative D call: TRBD2 (6 bases). Sequenced input: central memory CD4+ T cells from blood. CDR3 residues: CASSAREESYNEQFF. CDR3 in DNA: TGTGCCAGCAGTGCGCGGGAAGAAAGTTACAATGAGCAGTTCTTC.